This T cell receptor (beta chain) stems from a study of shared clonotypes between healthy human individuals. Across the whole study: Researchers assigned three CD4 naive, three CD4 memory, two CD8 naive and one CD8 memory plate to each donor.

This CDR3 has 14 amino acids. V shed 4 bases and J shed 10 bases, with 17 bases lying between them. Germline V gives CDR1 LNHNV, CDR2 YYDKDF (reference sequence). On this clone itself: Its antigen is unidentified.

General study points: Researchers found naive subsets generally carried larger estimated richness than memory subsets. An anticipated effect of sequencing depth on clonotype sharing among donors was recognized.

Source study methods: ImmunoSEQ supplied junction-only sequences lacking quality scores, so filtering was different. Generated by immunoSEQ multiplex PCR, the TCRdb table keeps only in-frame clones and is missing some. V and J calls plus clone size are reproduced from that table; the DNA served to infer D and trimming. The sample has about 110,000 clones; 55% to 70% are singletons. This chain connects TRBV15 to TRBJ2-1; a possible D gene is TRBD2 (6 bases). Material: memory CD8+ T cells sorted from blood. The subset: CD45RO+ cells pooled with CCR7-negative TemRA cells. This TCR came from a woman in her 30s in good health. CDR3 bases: TGTGCCACCAGCACGGGGGAAGAGAGCGGGGAGCAGTTCTTC. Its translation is CATSTGEESGEQFF.